This is a list of T cell receptor beta chains from one sample in a study of T cells expressing NK-cell markers. After re-calling the 5' RACE reads, TCRdb lists one entry per CDR3 protein, DNA absent. The table gives about 450,000 distinct CDR3 sequences; the top ten clones make up less than 7.5% of it. Sequenced input: blood T cells: a sorted CD56 or NKG2C T cell subset, CD4+ or CD8+ T cells, or bulk PBMC T cells (not recorded which). The source is a woman between 18 and 70 years old in good health. Both conserved end residues are part of each CDR3. The order of the fields is V gene, J gene, CDR3 protein.

>TRBV19|TRBJ1-2
CASSMGTRAISSYTF
>TRBV12-3/TRBV12-4|TRBJ2-5
CASSLYPSGSRETQYF
>TRBV12-3/TRBV12-4|TRBJ2-3
CASSDPIVVITDTQYF
>TRBV7-2|TRBJ2-5
CASSLAHQETQYF
>TRBV4-2|TRBJ1-4
CASSQDHGSTNEKLFF
>TRBV12-3/TRBV12-4|TRBJ1-1
CASSLRVTEAFF
>TRBV7-2|TRBJ2-1
CASSSRLAGAGYNEQFF
>TRBV30|TRBJ2-1
CAWSPGTGANEQFF
>TRBV6-6|TRBJ1-4
CASSDEANEKLFF
>TRBV24-1|TRBJ2-1
CATSDLSDGSYNEQFF
>TRBV6-1|TRBJ2-1
CASRPSGMVYNEQFF
>TRBV30|TRBJ2-7
CAWTGGISEQYF
>TRBV12-3/TRBV12-4|TRBJ2-1
CASSASSGVGNEQFF
>TRBV7-2|TRBJ1-5
CASSAFSNQPQHF
>TRBV7-3|TRBJ2-7
CASSQRTGGSYEQYF